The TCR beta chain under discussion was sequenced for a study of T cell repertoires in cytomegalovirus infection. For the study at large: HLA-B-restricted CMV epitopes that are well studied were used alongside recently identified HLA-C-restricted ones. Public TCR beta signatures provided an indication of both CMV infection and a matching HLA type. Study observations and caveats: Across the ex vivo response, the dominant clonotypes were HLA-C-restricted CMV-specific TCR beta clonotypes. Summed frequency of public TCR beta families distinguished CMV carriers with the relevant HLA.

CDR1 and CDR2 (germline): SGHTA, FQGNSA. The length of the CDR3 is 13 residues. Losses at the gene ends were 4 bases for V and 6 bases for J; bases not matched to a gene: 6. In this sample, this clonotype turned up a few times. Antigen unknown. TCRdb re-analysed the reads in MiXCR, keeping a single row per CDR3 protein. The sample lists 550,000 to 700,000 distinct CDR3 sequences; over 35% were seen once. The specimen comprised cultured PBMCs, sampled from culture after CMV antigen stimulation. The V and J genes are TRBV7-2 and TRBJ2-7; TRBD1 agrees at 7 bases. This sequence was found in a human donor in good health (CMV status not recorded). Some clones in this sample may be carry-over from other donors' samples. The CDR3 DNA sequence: TGTGCCAGCAGCTATGACAGGGTGGGCGAGCAGTACTTC. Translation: CASSYDRVGEQYF.